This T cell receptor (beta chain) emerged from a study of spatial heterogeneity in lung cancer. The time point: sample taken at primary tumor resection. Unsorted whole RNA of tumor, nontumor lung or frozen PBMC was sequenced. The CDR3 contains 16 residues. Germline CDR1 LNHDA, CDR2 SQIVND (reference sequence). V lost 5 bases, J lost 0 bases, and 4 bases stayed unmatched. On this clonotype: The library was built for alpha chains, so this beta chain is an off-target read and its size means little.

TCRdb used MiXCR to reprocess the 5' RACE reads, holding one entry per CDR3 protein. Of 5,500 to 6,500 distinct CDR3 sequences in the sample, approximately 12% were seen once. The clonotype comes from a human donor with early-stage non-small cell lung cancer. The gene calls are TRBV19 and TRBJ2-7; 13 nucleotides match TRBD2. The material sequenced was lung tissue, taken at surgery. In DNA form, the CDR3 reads TGTGCCAGTAGTCTCGGACTAGCGGGAGACTCCTACGAGCAGTACTTC. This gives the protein CASSLGLAGDSYEQYF.